This record concerns one T cell receptor (beta chain) sequence. This record belongs to a study of Ad26.COV2.S vaccination and SARS-CoV-2 variants. This sample's treatment: around 19 received Ad26.COV2.S at low or high dose, single or two shots; a few received placebo; per-sample allocation not given. Sampling was performed 63 days after the first vaccine or placebo injection. From germline, CDR1 is SGHTA and CDR2 FQGNSA. CDR3 length: 17 amino acids. The V end was cut by 4 bases, the J end by 0 bases, with 16 bases between. Assay used: immunoSEQ multiplex PCR; TCRdb lists only in-frame clones, some missing. The data show some 270,000 clones, roughly nine tenths seen once.

This chain links TRBV7-2 with TRBJ1-3, with D possibly TRBD1 on 6 matching bases. This clonotype was obtained from a person between 18 and 59 years old who received the Ad26.COV2.S COVID-19 vaccine or a placebo. Sequenced material: peripheral blood, taken in a trial of Ad26.COV2.S vaccine versus placebo. The CDR3 DNA reads TGTGCCAGCAGCTCACAAGCCGGGACATCCTCTGGAAACACCATATATTTT. Amino acid sequence: CASSSQAGTSSGNTIYF.